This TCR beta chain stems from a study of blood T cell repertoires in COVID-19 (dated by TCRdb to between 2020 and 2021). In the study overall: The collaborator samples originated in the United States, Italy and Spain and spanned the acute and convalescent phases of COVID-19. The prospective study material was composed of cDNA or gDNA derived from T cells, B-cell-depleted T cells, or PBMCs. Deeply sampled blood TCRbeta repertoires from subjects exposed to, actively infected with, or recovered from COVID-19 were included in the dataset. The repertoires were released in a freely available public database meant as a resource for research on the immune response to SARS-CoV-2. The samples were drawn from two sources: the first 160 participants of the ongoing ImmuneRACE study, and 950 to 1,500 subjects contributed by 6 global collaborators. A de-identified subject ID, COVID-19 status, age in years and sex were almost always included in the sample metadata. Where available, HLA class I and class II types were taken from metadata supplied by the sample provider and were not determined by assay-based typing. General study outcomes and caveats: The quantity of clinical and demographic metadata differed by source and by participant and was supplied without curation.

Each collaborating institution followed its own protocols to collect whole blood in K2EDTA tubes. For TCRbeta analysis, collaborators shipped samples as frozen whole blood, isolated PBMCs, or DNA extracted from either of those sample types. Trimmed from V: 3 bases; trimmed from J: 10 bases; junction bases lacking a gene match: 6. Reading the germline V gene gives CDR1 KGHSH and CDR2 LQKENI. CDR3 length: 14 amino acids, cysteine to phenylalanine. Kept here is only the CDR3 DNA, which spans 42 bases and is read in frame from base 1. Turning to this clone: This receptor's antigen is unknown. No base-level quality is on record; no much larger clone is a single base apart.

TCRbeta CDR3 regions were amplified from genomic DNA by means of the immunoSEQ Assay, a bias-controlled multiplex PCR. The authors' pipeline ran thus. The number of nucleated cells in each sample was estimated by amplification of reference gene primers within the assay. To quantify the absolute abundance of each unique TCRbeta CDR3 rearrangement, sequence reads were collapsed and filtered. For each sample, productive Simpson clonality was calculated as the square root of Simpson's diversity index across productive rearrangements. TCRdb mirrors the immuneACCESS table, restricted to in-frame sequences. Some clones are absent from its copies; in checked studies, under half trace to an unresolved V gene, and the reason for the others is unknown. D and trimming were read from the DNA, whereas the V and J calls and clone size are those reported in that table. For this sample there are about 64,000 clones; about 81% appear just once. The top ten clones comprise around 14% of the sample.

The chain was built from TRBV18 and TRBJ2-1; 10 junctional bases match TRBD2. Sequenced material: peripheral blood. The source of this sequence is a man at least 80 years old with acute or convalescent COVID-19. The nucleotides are TGTGCCAGCTCACCGGATCAACTAGCGGGGGAGCAGTTCTTC. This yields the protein CASSPDQLAGEQFF. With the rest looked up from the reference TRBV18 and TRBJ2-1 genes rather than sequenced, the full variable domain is NAGVMQNPRHLVRRRGQEARLRCSPMKGHSHVYWYRQLPEEGLKFMVYLQKENIIDESGMPKERFSAEFPKEGPSILRIQQVVRGDSAAYFCASSPDQLAGEQFFGPGTRLTVL.